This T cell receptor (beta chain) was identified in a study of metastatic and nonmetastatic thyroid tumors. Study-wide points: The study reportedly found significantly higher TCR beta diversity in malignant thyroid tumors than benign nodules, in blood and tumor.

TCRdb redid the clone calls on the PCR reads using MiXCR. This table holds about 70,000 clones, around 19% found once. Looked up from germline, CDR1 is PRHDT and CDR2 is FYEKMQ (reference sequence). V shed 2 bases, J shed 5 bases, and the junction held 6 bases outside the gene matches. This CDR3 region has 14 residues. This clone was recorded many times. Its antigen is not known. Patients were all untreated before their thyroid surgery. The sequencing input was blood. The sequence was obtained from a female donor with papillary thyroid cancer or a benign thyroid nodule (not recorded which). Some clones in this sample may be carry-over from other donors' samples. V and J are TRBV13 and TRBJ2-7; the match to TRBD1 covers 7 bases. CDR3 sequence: CASSLRGGSNEQYF. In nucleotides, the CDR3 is TGTGCCAGCAGCTTAAGAGGGGGCTCAAACGAGCAGTACTTC.